The 14 T cell receptor beta chains presented below share a single source sample, sequenced in a study of tumour-infiltrating T cells in Burkitt lymphoma. The data were produced by immunoSEQ multiplex PCR, yet TCRdb's version contains in-frame clones alone and is incomplete. The sample lists 11,000 to 15,000 clones, approximately 30% occurring once. The sequencing input was tumor tissue. These receptors all stem from a human donor with diffuse large B-cell lymphoma.

This clone turned up a few times. The chain employs TRBV7-6 and TRBJ1-2; D gene ambiguous. There are 16 residues in the CDR3. V shed 5 bases and J shed 2 bases, with 18 bases lying between them. The germline gives CDR1 SGHVS, CDR2 FNYEAQ. The CDR3 DNA follows: TGTGCCAGCAGCCCAGGACCGCCTTCGGGAAACTATGGCTACACCTTC. It specifies CASSPGPPSGNYGYTF.

J is TRBJ2-7 and V is TRBV29-1; 9 positions match TRBD1. This CDR3 comprises 13 residues. Germline trimming cut 4 bases from V and 3 bases from J; bases unmatched to any gene: 4. Germline V gene data show CDR1 as SQVTM and CDR2 as ANQGSEA. The CDR3 bases are TGCAGCGTTGTATTGACAGGGGGCTACGAGCAGTACTTC. Encoded protein: CSVVLTGGYEQYF.

The J gene is TRBJ2-1, the V gene TRBV6-1; perhaps TRBD2 as D (6 bases). The germline V gene encodes CDR1 MNHNS and CDR2 SASEGT. V was shortened by 6 bases and J by 9 bases, with 12 bases between the two germline ends. CDR3 length: 12 residues. The CDR3 here is CASSRRGIEQFF. CDR3 nucleotide sequence: TGTGCCAGCAGCCGACGGGGGATTGAGCAGTTCTTC.

This clone appeared a few times. This chain joins TRBV7-9 and TRBJ1-5; no clear D gene. CDR3 length: 14 residues. V was shortened by 0 bases and J by 5 bases, with 8 bases between the two germline ends. In germline, CDR1 is SEHNR, CDR2 FQNEAQ (reference sequence). The CDR3 reads CASSLAVVDQPQHF. The CDR3 DNA reads TGTGCCAGCAGCTTAGCGGTAGTTGATCAGCCCCAGCATTTT.

This chain joins TRBV6-1 and TRBJ1-1; no clear D gene. In germline, CDR1 is MNHNS, CDR2 SASEGT. Trimming took off 0 bases at V and 8 bases at J, with 4 bases between the two ends. The CDR3 extends over 11 amino acids. This CDR3 reads CASSEAREAFF. CDR3 sequence (DNA): TGTGCCAGCAGTGAAGCGAGGGAAGCTTTCTTT.

This clone was detected a few times. This chain connects TRBV5-4 to TRBJ2-1; D gene uncertain. CDR1 is SGHNT, CDR2 YYREEE, per germline (reference sequence). V was trimmed by 0 bases and J by 1 base, leaving 8 bases between them. The CDR3 covers 15 residues. The CDR3 protein is CASSLGGVSYNEQFF. CDR3 nucleotides: TGTGCCAGCAGCTTGGGGGGTGTATCCTACAATGAGCAGTTCTTC.

The chain couples TRBV27 to TRBJ2-5, with D perhaps matching TRBD2 (5 bases). The V gene lost 5 bases and the J gene lost 4 bases, with 17 bases spanning the gap. The CDR3 runs to 15 residues. Germline V gene data show CDR1 as MNHEY and CDR2 as SMNVEV (reference sequence). The CDR3 sequence is CASSPLRGGSETQYF. The CDR3 DNA reads TGTGCCAGCAGTCCCCTAAGAGGCGGGTCAGAGACCCAGTACTTC.

The chain links TRBV5-4 to TRBJ2-7, with TRBD2 matching over 7 bases. Unmatched junction bases numbered 1, after V lost 2 bases and J lost 2 bases. The CDR3 spans 13 residues. In germline, CDR1 is SGHNT, CDR2 YYREEE (reference sequence). This chain's CDR3 is CASSFRGAYEQYF. CDR3 nucleotides: TGTGCCAGCAGCTTCCGGGGGGCCTACGAGCAGTACTTC.

V usage is TRBV10-3 and J usage is TRBJ1-2; TRBD1 might be the D (5 bases). Germline-derived CDR1 and CDR2 are ENHRY and SYGVKD. The length of the CDR3 is 15 residues. V was pared by 3 bases and J by 0 bases, with 11 bases between. CDR3 coding DNA: TGTGCCATCAGTGATGTGGGGCGGACTAACTATGGCTACACCTTC. This gives the protein CAISDVGRTNYGYTF.

This clone has a handful of counts. J is TRBJ1-1 and V is TRBV15; D is perhaps TRBD1 (5 bases). Germline loops: CDR1 LNHNV, CDR2 YYDKDF (reference sequence). The V and J ends lost 0 bases and 11 bases respectively, with 16 bases between them. The CDR3 spans 14 residues. The CDR3 here is CATSRDWGSGTAFF. For the CDR3, the DNA is TGTGCCACCAGCAGAGATTGGGGGTCAGGGACTGCTTTCTTT.

This chain links TRBV2 with TRBJ1-3; no clear D gene. V was cut by 1 base and J by 0 bases, with 7 bases left in between. This CDR3 is built from 15 residues. Looked up from germline, CDR1 is SNHLY and CDR2 is FYNNEI. The CDR3 DNA is TGTGCCAGCAGTGAAGACCCTAGCTCTGGAAACACCATATATTTT. It translates to CASSEDPSSGNTIYF. Variable domain in full (rest from reference TRBV2 and TRBJ1-3): EPEVTQTPSHQVTQMGQEVILRCVPISNHLYFYWYRQILGQKVEFLVSFYNNEISEKSEIFDDQFSVERPDGSNFTLKIRSTKLEDSAMYFCASSEDPSSGNTIYFGEGSWLTVV.

This clone showed up just a few times. The chain carries TRBV5-4 and TRBJ2-5; D remains ambiguous. The CDR3 consists of 16 residues. Trimming took 4 bases from V and 1 from J, leaving 17 bases between them. CDR1 and CDR2 from the germline V gene are SGHNT and YYREEE (reference sequence). The CDR3 protein is CASSPSGSKGQETQYF. CDR3 bases: TGTGCCAGCAGCCCCTCCGGATCGAAGGGCCAAGAGACCCAGTACTTC.

The V call is TRBV19, the J call TRBJ2-3, with 9 bases identical to TRBD1. Germline assignment: CDR1 LNHDA and CDR2 SQIVND (reference sequence). This CDR3 is built from 14 residues. The J segment lost 7 bases and the V segment lost 4 bases, leaving 6 bases of the junction unmatched. CDR3 sequence: CASSTPGQGNTQYF. DNA of the CDR3: TGTGCCAGTAGTACCCCGGGACAGGGAAATACGCAGTATTTT.

The chain uses TRBV7-8 and TRBJ2-2; 9 bases agree with TRBD2. CDR1 and CDR2 from the germline V gene are SGHVS and FQNEAQ. The CDR3 consists of 16 residues. J gave up 8 bases and V 1 base, and 8 bases lay outside the gene matches. The CDR3, as DNA: TGTGCCAGCAGCTTAGAAAGGCTAGCGGGAACAGGGGAGCTGTTTTTT. Translation: CASSLERLAGTGELFF.